A single sample gave rise to the 28 T cell receptor beta chains below, sequenced in a study of cytomegalovirus exposure and HLA in healthy donors. The PCR employed 60 Vbeta primers together with 13 Jbeta primers. Data came from immunoSEQ multiplex PCR; TCRdb stores just in-frame clones and leaves some out. The repertoire includes around 110,000 clones, over 8% of them detected once, and 2.5% to 3.5% sits in the top ten. Sequenced input: PBMCs. The receptors here all came from a man between 25 and 39 years old in good health and CMV-seronegative.

This clone was seen only a few times. This chain links TRBV27 with TRBJ1-5; the D gene is possibly TRBD1 (5 bases). The V gene's germline CDR1 is MNHEY and CDR2 SMNVEV (reference sequence). Deletions cut 0 bases from V and 5 bases from J, with 5 bases between. CDR3 length: 13 amino acids. The CDR3 DNA reads TGTGCCAGCAGTTTATCAGGGGATCAGCCCCAGCATTTT. Translated, it gives CASSLSGDQPQHF.

This clone was seen more than once but under ten times. The genes are TRBV10-3 and TRBJ2-2, with D perhaps TRBD2 (6 bases). Looked up from germline, CDR1 is ENHRY and CDR2 is SYGVKD. V shed 7 bases and J shed 6 bases, with 9 bases lying between them. The CDR3 totals 12 residues. Written as DNA, the CDR3 is TGTGCCATCACCCCGGGGGCCGGGGAGCTGTTTTTT. Protein: CAITPGAGELFF.

The CDR3, as DNA: TGTGCCAGCAGCACAGACAGTTACAATGAGCAGTTCTTC. Translating it yields CASSTDSYNEQFF. The rearrangement links TRBV7-9 to TRBJ2-1; D may be TRBD1 (5 bases). The germline V gene encodes CDR1 SEHNR and CDR2 FQNEAQ (reference sequence). Trimming took off 5 bases at V and 4 bases at J, with 9 bases between the two ends. The CDR3 sequence is 13 residues long.

The chain carries TRBV5-4 and TRBJ1-2; 12 positions match TRBD1. After removal of 4 bases from V and 2 bases from J, the junction contained 6 bases not matched to a gene. Germline V gene sequence: CDR1 SGHNT, CDR2 YYREEE (reference sequence). There are 16 residues in the CDR3. The CDR3: CASSGGTGGTNYGYTF. The CDR3 region has the DNA TGTGCCAGCAGCGGTGGGACAGGGGGCACCAACTATGGCTACACCTTC.

The chain has TRBV30 and TRBJ2-7; D might be TRBD2 (5 bases). The CDR3 length is 13 residues. V was shortened by 0 bases and J by 7 bases, with 13 bases between the two germline ends. Per the germline V gene, CDR1 is GTSNPN and CDR2 is SVGIG (reference sequence). The CDR3 region is CAWSVVGVGEQYF. For the CDR3, the DNA is TGTGCCTGGAGTGTAGTGGGAGTTGGGGAGCAGTACTTC.

This clone was counted between two and nine times. This sequence joins TRBV7-2 and TRBJ1-2; D call uncertain. V lost 5 bases, J lost 1 base, and 17 bases lay in between. CDR1 is SGHTA, CDR2 FQGNSA, per germline. This CDR3 has 16 amino acids. CDR3 DNA sequence: TGTGCCAGCAGCACCCCCCGCTCCGCGAATAACTATGGCTACACCTTC. It encodes CASSTPRSANNYGYTF.

This clone was seen more than once but under ten times. DNA for the CDR3: TGTGCCAGCAGCTCAGGGGACAGGGAGGGAAGCTATGGCTACACCTTC. Translation: CASSSGDREGSYGYTF. The chain carries TRBV11-2 and TRBJ1-2, with 9 bases matching TRBD1. The CDR3 is 16 amino acids. Trimming removed 4 bases from V and 4 bases from J; junction bases left unmatched: 10. Germline V lookup: CDR1 SGHAT, CDR2 FQNNGV.

A few counts support this clone. The V call is TRBV27, the J call TRBJ2-7; D might be TRBD1 (6 bases). V was cut by 4 bases and J by 7 bases, with 17 bases left in between. Germline loops: CDR1 MNHEY, CDR2 SMNVEV (reference sequence). There are 14 residues in the CDR3. The CDR3 sequence is CASSSGHHLGEQYF. The CDR3 nucleotides are TGTGCCAGCAGTTCGGGACACCACCTGGGTGAGCAGTACTTC.

This clone has only a few counts. The genes are TRBV7-9 and TRBJ1-1, with no clear D. The germline V gene encodes CDR1 SEHNR and CDR2 FQNEAQ (reference sequence). Trimming stripped 5 bases from V and 6 bases from J, with 16 bases between. The CDR3 is 14 residues long. CDR3 amino acids: CASSPASLRAEAFF. CDR3 DNA: TGTGCCAGCAGCCCCGCCTCCCTGCGCGCTGAAGCTTTCTTT.

This rearrangement joins TRBV21-1 to TRBJ2-1; TRBD2, the table's D call, was not compared with the DNA. TRBV21-1 is shown as a pseudogene. The CDR3 length is 18 residues. Here the CDR3 reads CASSNGGYSPPGGLKQFF. The CDR3, as DNA: TGTGCCAGCAGCAACGGAGGGTACAGCCCCCCGGGGGGGCTTAAGCAGTTCTTC.

This clone was recorded a few times. This chain uses TRBV19 with TRBJ1-1; unclear D gene. Trimming pared 4 bases from V and 5 bases from J, leaving 14 bases between. In germline, CDR1 is LNHDA, CDR2 SQIVND (reference sequence). This CDR3 region has 14 residues. DNA for the CDR3: TGTGCCAGTAGTAAGGTTGCGGGTTCGACTGAAGCTTTCTTT. Encoded protein: CASSKVAGSTEAFF.

This clone turned up a few times. This chain joins TRBV9 and TRBJ2-1, with a tentative D call TRBD2 (6 bases). The germline V gene encodes CDR1 SGDLS and CDR2 YYNGEE. The CDR3 length is 12 residues. The V end lost 0 bases, the J end lost 9 bases, and 7 bases lay between the germline ends. CDR3 in amino acids: CASSVGGGEQFF. CDR3 bases: TGTGCCAGCAGCGTAGGGGGAGGTGAGCAGTTCTTC. Drawing the rest from reference TRBV9 and TRBJ2-1, the complete variable domain is DSGVTQTPKHLITATGQRVTLRCSPRSGDLSVYWYQQSLDQGLQFLIQYYNGEERAKGNILERFSAQQFPDLHSELNLSSLELGDSALYFCASSVGGGEQFFGPGTRLTVL.

The chain links TRBV4-2 to TRBJ2-3, with 10 nucleotides matching TRBD2. This CDR3 comprises 16 residues. The V segment lost 0 bases and the J segment 5 bases; nucleotides outside the gene matches: 5. Germline CDR1 reads LGHNA; CDR2 reads YNFKEQ. The CDR3: CASSQEAGGHGDTQYF. CDR3 DNA: TGTGCCAGCAGCCAAGAAGCGGGGGGGCATGGAGATACGCAGTATTTT.

This clone came up a few times. This rearrangement joins TRBV7-9 to TRBJ1-3, with unresolved D. Germline CDR1 is SEHNR and CDR2 is FQNEAQ (reference sequence). The CDR3 has 14 residues. V lost 5 bases to trimming and J lost 0 bases, with 8 bases between them. CDR3 loop: CASSTGFSGNTIYF. CDR3 DNA sequence: TGTGCCAGCAGCACGGGGTTCTCTGGAAACACCATATATTTT.

The genes are TRBV6-5 and TRBJ1-1; possibly TRBD1 for D (5 bases). Germline-derived CDR1 and CDR2 are MNHEY and SVGAGI. Deletions cut 4 bases from V and 5 bases from J, with 14 bases between. This CDR3 is 14 amino acids long. CDR3 coding DNA: TGTGCCAGCAGTTCTAGGCCGCAGGGTACTGAAGCTTTCTTT. Translation gives CASSSRPQGTEAFF.

The DNA of the CDR3 is TGTGCTTGGGCACACCTCTATGGCTACACCTTC. Translated, it gives CAWAHLYGYTF. This chain uses TRBV30 with TRBJ1-2; D is undetermined. The CDR3 loop spans 11 amino acids. Germline CDR1 and CDR2: GTSNPN and SVGIG (reference sequence).

In this sample, this clone turned up a few times. This chain joins TRBV30 and TRBJ1-2; 8 bases fit TRBD1. Germline CDR1 reads GTSNPN; CDR2 reads SVGIG (reference sequence). Unmatched junction bases numbered 7, after V lost 1 base and J lost 6 bases. CDR3 length equals 14 residues. The CDR3 region has the DNA TGTGCCTGGAGTGGATCAGACAGGGGAGATGGCTACACCTTC. Translated: CAWSGSDRGDGYTF.

This clone has just a few counts. The V call is TRBV19, the J call TRBJ1-2; D may be TRBD1 (6 bases). Germline V lookup: CDR1 LNHDA, CDR2 SQIVND (reference sequence). The CDR3 length is 11 residues. V was trimmed by 6 bases and J by 7 bases, leaving 9 bases between them. In DNA form, the CDR3 reads TGTGCCAGTAGACAGGGTCGTGGCTACACCTTC. Its protein product is CASRQGRGYTF.

The chain combines TRBV5-8 with TRBJ2-7; 12 positions agree with TRBD2. Germline CDR1 is SGHTS and CDR2 is YDEGEE. This CDR3 region has 16 residues. V dropped 4 bases and J dropped 6; count of bases not matched to a gene: 11. CDR3 protein: CASSLSRLAGESEQYF. Here the CDR3 DNA reads TGTGCCAGCAGCCTTTCCCGACTAGCGGGAGAGTCCGAGCAGTACTTC.

The genes are TRBV7-9 and TRBJ2-3; 10 positions match TRBD2. V trimming: 9 bases; J trimming: 1 base; junction bases outside the gene matches: 7. The CDR3 loop spans 15 amino acids. Germline assignment: CDR1 SEHNR and CDR2 FQNEAQ (reference sequence). CDR3 sequence reads: CASISSGGGTDTQYF. CDR3 nucleotide sequence: TGTGCCAGTATTTCAAGCGGGGGGGGCACAGATACGCAGTATTTT. The full variable domain, with the rest looked up from reference TRBV7-9 and TRBJ2-3, is DTGVSQNPRHKITKRGQNVTFRCDPISEHNRLYWYRQTLGQGPEFLTYFQNEAQLEKSRLLSDRFSAERPKGSFSTLEIQRTEQGDSAMYLCASISSGGGTDTQYFGPGTRLTVL.

V gene TRBV4-2 combines with J gene TRBJ2-7; TRBD1 aligns across 7 bases. V dropped 2 bases and J dropped 2; count of bases not matched to a gene: 3. CDR3 length: 14 amino acids. Germline loops: CDR1 LGHNA, CDR2 YNFKEQ. The CDR3 sequence: CASSQPGQTYEQYF. The DNA for the CDR3 is TGTGCCAGCAGCCAACCGGGACAGACCTACGAGCAGTACTTC.

In nucleotides, the CDR3 is TGTGCCAGCAGCGCCGACGGGGGGACTGGCTACACCTTC. Its translation is CASSADGGTGYTF. The chain has TRBV6-1 and TRBJ1-2, with a tentative D call TRBD1 (5 bases). CDR3 length: 13 amino acids. V lost 6 bases to trimming and J lost 7 bases, with 15 bases between them. Germline lookup yields CDR1 MNHNS and CDR2 SASEGT.

The V and J genes are TRBV7-2 and TRBJ1-4, with 9 bases aligning to TRBD1. CDR1 and CDR2 from the germline V gene are SGHTA and FQGNSA. V dropped 5 bases and J dropped 3; count of bases not matched to a gene: 1. The CDR3 consists of 14 residues. The chain's CDR3 is CASSRQGANEKLFF. Written as DNA, the CDR3 is TGTGCCAGCAGCAGACAGGGGGCTAATGAAAAACTGTTTTTT. Based on the CDR3 plus reference TRBV7-2 and TRBJ1-4, the full variable domain is GAGVSQSPSNKVTEKGKDVELRCDPISGHTALYWYRQSLGQGLEFLIYFQGNSAPDKSGLPSDRFSAERTGGSVSTLTIQRTQQEDSAVYLCASSRQGANEKLFFGSGTQLSVL.

V usage is TRBV28 and J usage is TRBJ1-5, with TRBD1 matching 11 bases. Germline-derived CDR1 and CDR2 are MDHEN and SYDVKM. The CDR3 covers 13 residues. The V and J ends lost 5 bases and 7 bases, in that order; junction bases with no gene match: 1. The CDR3 loop is CASSGTGGQPQHF. CDR3 nucleotides: TGTGCCAGCAGTGGGACAGGGGGACAGCCCCAGCATTTT.

This chain links TRBV5-4 with TRBJ2-3, with D perhaps matching TRBD2 (5 bases). Trimming took off 0 bases at V and 0 bases at J, with 14 bases between the two ends. The CDR3 is 17 residues long. In germline, CDR1 is SGHNT, CDR2 YYREEE (reference sequence). CDR3 in amino acids: CASSLAEASSSTDTQYF. CDR3 in DNA: TGTGCCAGCAGCTTGGCCGAGGCTAGCTCTAGCACAGATACGCAGTATTTT.

The chain uses TRBV7-2 and TRBJ2-7, with TRBD2 identical over 12 bases. Germline V gene data show CDR1 as SGHTA and CDR2 as FQGNSA. CDR3 length: 14 residues. The V gene end was trimmed by 6 bases and the J gene end by 4 bases; junction bases not matched to a gene: 4. The CDR3 DNA reads TGTGCCAGCAGGACTAGCGGGAGAGGGTACGAGCAGTACTTC. Translated, it gives CASRTSGRGYEQYF.

This chain connects TRBV5-1 to TRBJ2-2, with 9 bases fitting TRBD1. CDR3 size: 15 residues. Germline lookup yields CDR1 SGHRS and CDR2 YFSETQ. The junction had 6 bases not matched to a gene; V was cut back by 3 bases and J by 6 bases. The CDR3 sequence: CASSWGDRASGELFF. In DNA form, the CDR3 reads TGCGCCAGCAGCTGGGGGGACAGGGCTTCCGGGGAGCTGTTTTTT.

This clone appeared a few times. The CDR3 is CSVKYPPSYEQYF. In DNA form, the CDR3 reads TGCAGCGTGAAATATCCGCCGAGCTACGAGCAGTACTTC. The rearrangement joins TRBV29-1 to TRBJ2-7; D gene uncertain. The V end lost 6 bases, the J end lost 3 bases, and 15 bases lay between the germline ends. Looked up from germline, CDR1 is SQVTM and CDR2 is ANQGSEA. The CDR3 is 13 residues long.